This paragraph reports one T cell receptor (beta chain). Authors' analysis steps: Researchers report that nucleated cell counts were estimated from reference gene primer amplification. Profiled with immunoSEQ multiplex PCR; TCRdb holds only in-frame clones, not every one. V, J and clone size derive from that table, while D and trimming were established from the DNA sequence. Found here are 150,000 to 200,000 clones, 70% to 85% of them singletons; the top ten hold more than 6%. The sample originates from a study of blood T cell repertoires in COVID-19. The wider study: Acute and convalescent COVID-19 samples came from the United States, Italy and Spain. Sample material is recorded as cDNA or gDNA derived from T cells, B-cell-depleted T cells, or PBMCs.

The germline CDR1 and CDR2 sequences are SGHNT and YYREEE (reference sequence). This CDR3 is 14 amino acids long. J lost 0 bases, V lost 3 bases, and 2 bases had no gene match. Input material: peripheral blood. The chain links TRBV5-4 to TRBJ1-1; TRBD1 agrees at 7 bases. The receptor comes from a woman in her thirties or forties with COVID-19, enrolled during active disease. CDR3 nucleotide sequence: TGTGCCAGCAGCTGGGGACAGATGAACACTGAAGCTTTCTTT. Its protein product is CASSWGQMNTEAFF.